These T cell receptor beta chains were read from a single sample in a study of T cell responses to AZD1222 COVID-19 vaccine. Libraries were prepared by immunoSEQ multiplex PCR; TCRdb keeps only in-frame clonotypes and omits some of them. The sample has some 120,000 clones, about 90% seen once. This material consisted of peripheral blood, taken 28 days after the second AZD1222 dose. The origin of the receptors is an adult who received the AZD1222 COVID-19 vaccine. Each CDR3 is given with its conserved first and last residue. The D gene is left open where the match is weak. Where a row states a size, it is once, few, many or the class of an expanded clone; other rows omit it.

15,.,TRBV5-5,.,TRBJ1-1,TGTGCCACCTATCCTGCCGGGACACAGAACACTGAAGCTTTCTTT,CATYPAGTQNTEAFF
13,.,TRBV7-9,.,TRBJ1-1,TGTGCCAGCAGCTTAGCGCGGCAGGGAGGGACTTTCTTT,CASSLARQGGTFF
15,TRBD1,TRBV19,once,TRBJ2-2,TGTGCCAGTACGTTAGGGCAGGGGGCTTCCGGGGAGCTGTTTTTT,CASTLGQGASGELFF
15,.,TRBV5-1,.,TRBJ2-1,TGCGCCAGCAGCTACGGACAGCTTCGGGCCCATGAGCAGTTCTTC,CASSYGQLRAHEQFF
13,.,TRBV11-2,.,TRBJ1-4,TGTGCCAGCAGCTTAGACCCAGGGAGAAAACTGTTTTTT,CASSLDPGRKLFF
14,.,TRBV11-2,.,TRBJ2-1,TGTGCCAGCAGCTATGGATATAGCGGCAATGAGCAGTTCTTC,CASSYGYSGNEQFF
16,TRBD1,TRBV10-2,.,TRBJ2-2,TGCGCCAGCAGTGGTGTAACAGGGGTCGTCACCGGGGAGCTGTTTTTT,CASSGVTGVVTGELFF
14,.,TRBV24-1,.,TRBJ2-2,TGTGCCACCAGTGAAGGTGGGAACACCGGGGAGCTGTTTTTT,CATSEGGNTGELFF
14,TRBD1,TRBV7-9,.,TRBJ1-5,TGTGCCAGCAGCCGATGGGACAGTAGAGAGCCCCAGCATTTT,CASSRWDSREPQHF
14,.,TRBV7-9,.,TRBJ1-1,TGTGCCAGCAGCTCCCTGGGATATAGCACTGAAGCTTTCTTT,CASSSLGYSTEAFF
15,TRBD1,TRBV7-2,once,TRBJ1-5,TGTGCCAGCAGCTTAGTGGGACAGGGGTACGGGCCCCAGCATTTT,CASSLVGQGYGPQHF
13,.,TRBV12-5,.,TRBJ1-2,TGTGCTAGTGGTTTGGGGGCCTACTATGGCTACACCTTC,CASGLGAYYGYTF
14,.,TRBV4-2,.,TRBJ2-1,TGTGCCAGCAGCCTGAGGGGAATTGACAATGAGCAGTTCTTC,CASSLRGIDNEQFF
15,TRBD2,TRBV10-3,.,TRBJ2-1,TGTGCCATCAGATTAGCGGGAGGGATCTACAATGAGCAGTTCTTC,CAIRLAGGIYNEQFF
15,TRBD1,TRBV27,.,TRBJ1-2,TGTGCCAGCAGTCCAGGGACAGGGAGGGACTATGGCTACACCTTC,CASSPGTGRDYGYTF
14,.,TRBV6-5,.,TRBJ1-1,TGTGCCAGCAGTTACGATCAGGGGAACACTGAAGCTTTCTTT,CASSYDQGNTEAFF
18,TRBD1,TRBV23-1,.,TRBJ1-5,TGCGCCAGCAGTCAATCGACTGGACAGGGATTGGGCAATCAGCCCCAGCATTTT,CASSQSTGQGLGNQPQHF
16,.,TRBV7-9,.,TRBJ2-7,TGTGCCAGCAGCTTAGAACCAGGGGGGGCGCTTAACGAGCAGTACTTC,CASSLEPGGALNEQYF
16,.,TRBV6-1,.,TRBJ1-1,TGTGCCAGCAGTGGAACGGGGGGACGGCAGAGAACTGAAGCTTTCTTT,CASSGTGGRQRTEAFF
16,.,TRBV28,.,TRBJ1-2,TGTGCCAGCAGACTGCTACACCCAACAAATTCCTATGGCTACACCTTC,CASRLLHPTNSYGYTF
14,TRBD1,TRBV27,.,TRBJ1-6,TGTGCCTCGACAACCGGGACAGGGGGTTCACCCCTCCACTTT,CASTTGTGGSPLHF
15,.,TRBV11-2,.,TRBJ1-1,TGTGCCAGCAGGAACCCGGGACGGAGGAACACTGAAGCTTTCTTT,CASRNPGRRNTEAFF
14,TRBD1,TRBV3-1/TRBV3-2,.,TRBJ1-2,TGTGCCAGCAGCCACACCCAGGGGGCGGGCGGCTACACCTTC,CASSHTQGAGGYTF
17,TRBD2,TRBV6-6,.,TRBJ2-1,TGTGCCAGCAGTCACCCGGGACTAGCGGGAGAATCGAATGAGCAGTTCTTC,CASSHPGLAGESNEQFF
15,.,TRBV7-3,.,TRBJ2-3,TGTGCCAGCAGTTTGGGGGCGGGAGTAAAGGATACGCAGTATTTT,CASSLGAGVKDTQYF
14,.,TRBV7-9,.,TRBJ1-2,TGTGCCAGCAGCTTAGTCTCGTCAGACTATGGCTACACCTTC,CASSLVSSDYGYTF
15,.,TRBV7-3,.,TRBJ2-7,TGTGCCAGCAGCCCCCGGCGATCGGGGGCGCATGAGCAGTACTTC,CASSPRRSGAHEQYF
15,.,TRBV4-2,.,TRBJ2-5,TGTGCCAGCAGCCCTCTGCTTAGTGAGTCCGAGACCCAGTACTTC,CASSPLLSESETQYF
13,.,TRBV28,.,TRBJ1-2,TGTGCCAGCAGTTCGACGGTCAGGGAAGGCTACACCTTC,CASSSTVREGYTF
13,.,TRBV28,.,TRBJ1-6,TGTGCCAGCAGTTTCCCCGGAGACTCACCCCTCCACTTT,CASSFPGDSPLHF
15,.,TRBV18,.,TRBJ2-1,TGTGCCAGCTCACCTTTGGAAGGCTCCTACAATGAGCAGTTCTTC,CASSPLEGSYNEQFF
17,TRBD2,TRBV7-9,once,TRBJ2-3,TGTGCCAGCAGCTTAGGGGGACTAGCGGGAGTAACAGATACGCAGTATTTT,CASSLGGLAGVTDTQYF
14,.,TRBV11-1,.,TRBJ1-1,TGTGCCAGCAGCATAGGGGTTCCTCCGGCTGAAGCTTTCTTT,CASSIGVPPAEAFF
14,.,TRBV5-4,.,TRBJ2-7,TGTGCCAGCAGCTTCCGGGACTCCTCCGGGGAGCAGTACTTC,CASSFRDSSGEQYF
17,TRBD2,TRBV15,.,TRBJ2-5,TGTGCCACCAGCCTCGGACTAGCGGGAAAGGAAGTAGAGACCCAGTACTTC,CATSLGLAGKEVETQYF
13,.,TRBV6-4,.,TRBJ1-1,TGTGCCAGAGGAGGGACCTCCCTCTCTGAAGCTTTCTTT,CARGGTSLSEAFF
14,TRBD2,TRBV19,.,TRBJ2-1,TGTGCCAGTAGGTTTATAGCGGGAGGCAATGAGCAGTTCTTC,CASRFIAGGNEQFF
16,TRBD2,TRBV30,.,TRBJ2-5,TGTGCCTGGAGTCCGAGGACTAGAGTGGGCCAAGAGACCCAGTACTTC,CAWSPRTRVGQETQYF
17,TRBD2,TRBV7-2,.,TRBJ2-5,TGTGCCAGCAGCTTTTGGCGGGAGGGCCTCTCAAAAGAGACCCAGTACTTC,CASSFWREGLSKETQYF
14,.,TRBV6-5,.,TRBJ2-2,TGTGCCAGCACGCGCGGACAGAACACCGGGGAGCTGTTTTTT,CASTRGQNTGELFF
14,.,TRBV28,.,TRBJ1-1,TGTGCCAGCATCCGAACAGGGAAGAAAACTGAAGCTTTCTTT,CASIRTGKKTEAFF
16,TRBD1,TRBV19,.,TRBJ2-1,TGTGCCAGTAGTATCGCCGGGCTGGACAGGGGCAATGAGCAGTTCTTC,CASSIAGLDRGNEQFF
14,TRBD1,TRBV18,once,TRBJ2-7,TGTGCCAGCTCCCTCGGACAGGGAAACTACGAGCAGTACTTC,CASSLGQGNYEQYF
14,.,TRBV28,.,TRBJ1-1,TGTGCCAGCAAACACGGGACCGAGAACACTGAAGCTTTCTTT,CASKHGTENTEAFF
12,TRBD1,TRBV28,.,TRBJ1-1,TGTGCCAGCAGGACAGGGGGCCGGGAAGCTTTCTTT,CASRTGGREAFF
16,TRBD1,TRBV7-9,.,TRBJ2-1,TGTGCCAGCAGCTTAGTTCGGGACAGGGAGGACAATGAGCAGTTCTTC,CASSLVRDREDNEQFF
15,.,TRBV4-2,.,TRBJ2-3,TGTGCCAGCAGCCAATCCCGGGACAGCACAGATACGCAGTATTTT,CASSQSRDSTDTQYF
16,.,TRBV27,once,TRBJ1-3,TGTGCCAGCAGTCCCCGGTCAACCGTGGGGGGAAACACCATATATTTT,CASSPRSTVGGNTIYF
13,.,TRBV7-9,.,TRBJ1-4,TGTGCCAGCAGCAAGACACTAAATGAAAAACTGTTTTTT,CASSKTLNEKLFF
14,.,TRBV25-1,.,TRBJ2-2,TGTGCCAGCTCCTTTGGAGGGTCCACCGGGGAGCTGTTTTTT,CASSFGGSTGELFF